This TCR beta chain was sequenced in a study of Ad26.COV2.S vaccination and SARS-CoV-2 variants. Only in-frame clones appear in the TCRdb table, and some are missing; sequencing was by immunoSEQ multiplex PCR. The data show about 350,000 clones, 80% to 90% seen once. Treatment described: roughly 18 received Ad26.COV2.S at low or high dose, single or two shots; roughly five received placebo; per-sample allocation not given. Sampling was performed 63 days after the first vaccine or placebo injection. Boston supplied an adult donor aged 18-55 years. The administered vaccine (an Ad26 vector) expressed Wuhan-strain SARS-CoV-2 spike. The V end lost 0 bases, the J end lost 0 bases, and 15 bases lay between the germline ends. CDR1 SGHDN and CDR2 FVKESK come from the germline V gene. This CDR3 has 19 residues.

V usage is TRBV14 and J usage is TRBJ1-6, with D hard to call. This specimen was peripheral blood, taken in a trial of Ad26.COV2.S vaccine versus placebo. The sequence derives from a person between 18 and 59 years old who received the Ad26.COV2.S COVID-19 vaccine or a placebo. The CDR3, as DNA: TGTGCCAGCAGCCAAGATTACGGGTTTTCGAGCTCCTATAATTCACCCCTCCACTTT. It specifies CASSQDYGFSSSYNSPLHF.